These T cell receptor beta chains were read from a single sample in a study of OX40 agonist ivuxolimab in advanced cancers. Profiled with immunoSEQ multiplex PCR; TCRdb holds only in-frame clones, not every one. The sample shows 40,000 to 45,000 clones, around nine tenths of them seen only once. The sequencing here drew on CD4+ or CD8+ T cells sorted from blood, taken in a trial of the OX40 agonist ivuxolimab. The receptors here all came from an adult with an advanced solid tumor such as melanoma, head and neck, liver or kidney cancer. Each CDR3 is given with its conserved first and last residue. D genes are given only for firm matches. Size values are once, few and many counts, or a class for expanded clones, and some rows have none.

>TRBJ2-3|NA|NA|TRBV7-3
CASSSWGGGTDTQYF
TGTGCCAGCAGCTCATGGGGCGGGGGCACAGATACGCAGTATTTT
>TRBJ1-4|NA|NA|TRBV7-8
CASSTTGGREKLFF
TGTGCCAGCAGCACAACAGGTGGTCGGGAAAAACTGTTTTTT
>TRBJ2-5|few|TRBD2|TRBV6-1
CASSEALAGTGKTQYF
TGTGCCAGCAGTGAAGCGCTAGCGGGAACGGGAAAGACCCAGTACTTC
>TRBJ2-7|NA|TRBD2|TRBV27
CASRPRLSSGVSTYF
TGTGCCAGCAGACCAAGGTTGTCTAGCGGGGTTTCCACGTACTTC
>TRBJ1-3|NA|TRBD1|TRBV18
CASSPSTGAGNTIYF
TGTGCCAGCTCACCTTCGACAGGGGCTGGAAACACCATATATTTT
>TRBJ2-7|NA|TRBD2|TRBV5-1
CASSPTLAGDYEQYF
TGCGCCAGCAGCCCAACACTAGCGGGAGACTACGAGCAGTACTTC
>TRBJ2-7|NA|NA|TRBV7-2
CASSHLSYEQYF
TGTGCCAGCAGCCACTTGTCCTACGAGCAGTACTTC
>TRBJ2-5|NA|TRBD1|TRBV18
CASSPQGARETQYF
TGTGCCAGCTCACCACAGGGGGCGCGGGAGACCCAGTACTTC
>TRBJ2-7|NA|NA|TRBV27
CASSPSPAVEQYF
TGTGCCAGCAGTCCCTCCCCAGCGGTCGAGCAGTACTTC
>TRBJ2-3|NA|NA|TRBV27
CASSRLITDTQYF
TGTGCCAGCAGTCGACTCATCACAGATACGCAGTATTTT
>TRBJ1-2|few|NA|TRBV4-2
CASSLETGRSGYTF
TGTGCCAGCAGCCTAGAAACAGGGAGGAGTGGCTACACCTTC
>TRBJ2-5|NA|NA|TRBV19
CASSNPSETQYF
TGTGCCAGTAGCAACCCATCGGAGACCCAGTACTTC
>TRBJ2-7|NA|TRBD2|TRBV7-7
CASSPTSGVSYEQYF
TGTGCTAGCAGCCCGACTAGCGGGGTCTCCTACGAGCAGTACTTC
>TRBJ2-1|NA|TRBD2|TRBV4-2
CASSQPPGLADEGEQFF
TGTGCCAGCAGCCAGCCTCCGGGACTAGCGGACGAAGGGGAGCAGTTCTTC
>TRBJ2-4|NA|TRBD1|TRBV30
CAWSRDSLAKNIQYF
TGTGCCTGGAGTAGGGACAGCCTAGCCAAAAACATTCAGTACTTC
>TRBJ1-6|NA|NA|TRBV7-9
CASKGGGSSPLHF
TGTGCCAGTAAAGGGGGAGGGTCCTCACCCCTCCACTTT
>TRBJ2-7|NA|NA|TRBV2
CASSVAGRISYEQYF
TGTGCCAGCAGTGTAGCAGGTCGGATCTCATACGAGCAGTACTTC
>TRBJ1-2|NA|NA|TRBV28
CASSPNYGYTF
TGTGCCAGCAGTCCTAACTATGGCTACACCTTC
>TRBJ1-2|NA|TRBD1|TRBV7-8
CASSLQRTGNKGYTF
TGTGCCAGCAGCTTACAAAGGACAGGGAATAAGGGCTACACCTTC
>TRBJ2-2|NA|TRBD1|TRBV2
CASKVPGQGITGELFF
TGTGCCAGCAAGGTCCCGGGACAGGGGATAACCGGGGAGCTGTTTTTT
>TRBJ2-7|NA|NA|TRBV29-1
CSVERQGHEQYF
TGCAGCGTTGAGCGGCAGGGCCACGAGCAGTACTTC
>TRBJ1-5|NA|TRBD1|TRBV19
CASKQDRVSNQPQHF
TGTGCCAGTAAACAGGACAGGGTGAGCAATCAGCCCCAGCATTTT
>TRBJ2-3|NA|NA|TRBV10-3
CAISRGPGTDTQYF
TGTGCCATCAGTCGGGGGCCGGGCACAGATACGCAGTATTTT
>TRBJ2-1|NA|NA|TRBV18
CASSPFTRSNEQFF
TGTGCCAGCTCACCTTTTACTAGATCCAATGAGCAGTTCTTC
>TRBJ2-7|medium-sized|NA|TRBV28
CASSAGGLENEQYF
TGTGCCAGCAGTGCAGGGGGGCTAGAGAACGAGCAGTACTTC
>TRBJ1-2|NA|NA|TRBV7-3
CASSGSSMTRVGGYTF
TGTGCCAGCAGCGGATCCTCGATGACTCGGGTCGGCGGCTACACCTTC
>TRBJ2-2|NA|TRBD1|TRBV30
CASRDSAEGGELFF
TGTGCCTCTCGGGACAGTGCCGAGGGCGGGGAGCTGTTTTTT
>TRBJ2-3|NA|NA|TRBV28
CASSFGSGVTDTQYF
TGTGCCAGCAGTTTTGGGTCGGGAGTAACAGATACGCAGTATTTT
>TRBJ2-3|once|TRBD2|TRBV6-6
CASRRRGEKTDTQYF
TGTGCCAGCAGGCGACGGGGGGAAAAGACAGATACGCAGTATTTT
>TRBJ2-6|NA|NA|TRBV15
CATIRQGTGANVLTF
TGTGCCACCATTCGGCAGGGAACTGGGGCCAACGTCCTGACTTTC
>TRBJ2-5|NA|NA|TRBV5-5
CASSLVGLKTQYF
TGTGCCAGCAGCTTGGTGGGTTTGAAGACCCAGTACTTC
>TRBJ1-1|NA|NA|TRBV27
CASSPIPGTEAFF
TGTGCCAGCAGCCCTATTCCCGGGACTGAAGCTTTCTTT
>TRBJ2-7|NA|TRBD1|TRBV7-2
CASSFGTGGYEQYF
TGTGCCAGCAGCTTCGGGACAGGGGGCTACGAGCAGTACTTC
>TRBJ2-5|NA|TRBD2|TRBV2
CASVDSGRGATQYF
TGTGCCAGCGTCGACTCAGGGAGGGGAGCGACCCAGTACTTC
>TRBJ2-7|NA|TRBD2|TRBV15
CATSRVALAGVVGQYF
TGTGCCACCAGCAGAGTAGCGTTAGCGGGAGTTGTCGGTCAGTACTTC
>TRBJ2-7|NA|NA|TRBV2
CASREQGPYEQYF
TGTGCCAGCAGAGAACAGGGCCCCTACGAGCAGTACTTC
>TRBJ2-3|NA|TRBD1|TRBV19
CASRTDRTSTDTQYF
TGTGCCAGTAGGACGGACAGGACTAGCACAGATACGCAGTATTTT
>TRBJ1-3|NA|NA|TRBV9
CASSVAKTGTIYF
TGTGCCAGCAGCGTGGCAAAAACGGGCACCATATATTTT
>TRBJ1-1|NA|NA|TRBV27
CASSRGTANTEAFF
TGTGCCAGCAGCCGAGGCACAGCGAACACTGAAGCTTTCTTT
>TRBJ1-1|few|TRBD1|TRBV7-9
CASSSLQGREGLEAFF
TGTGCCAGCAGCTCCCTACAGGGGCGGGAAGGTCTTGAAGCTTTCTTT
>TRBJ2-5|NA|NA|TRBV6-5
CASSYVAGQTQETQYF
TGTGCCAGCAGTTACGTGGCGGGACAGACCCAAGAGACCCAGTACTTC
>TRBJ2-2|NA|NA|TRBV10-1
CASSRTYSGTGELFF
TGCGCCAGCAGCCGGACTTATAGCGGCACCGGGGAGCTGTTTTTT
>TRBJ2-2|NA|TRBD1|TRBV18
CASSPRTGINTGELFF
TGTGCCAGCTCACCCAGGACAGGGATCAACACCGGGGAGCTGTTTTTT
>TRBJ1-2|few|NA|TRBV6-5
CASSYGGGYTF
TGTGCCAGCAGTTACGGGGGTGGCTACACCTTC
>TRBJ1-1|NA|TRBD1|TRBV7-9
CASSAQGQLGKGEAFF
TGTGCCAGCAGCGCTCAGGGACAGTTAGGGAAGGGAGAAGCTTTCTTT
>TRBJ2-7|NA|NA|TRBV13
CASSSTGGYEQYF
TGTGCCAGCAGCTCCACAGGAGGCTACGAGCAGTACTTC
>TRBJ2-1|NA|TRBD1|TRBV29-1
CSAKQGVNEQFF
TGCAGCGCTAAACAGGGGGTCAATGAGCAGTTCTTC
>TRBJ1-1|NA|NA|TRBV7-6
CASSSLGPLYTEAFF
TGTGCCAGCAGCAGCTTGGGACCGCTTTACACTGAAGCTTTCTTT
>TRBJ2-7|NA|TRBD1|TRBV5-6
CASSLLGQGSYEQYF
TGTGCCAGCAGCTTGTTGGGACAGGGTTCCTACGAGCAGTACTTC